A selection of T cell receptor beta chains follows, all from one sample in a study of blood T cell repertoires in COVID-19. Profiling relied on immunoSEQ multiplex PCR, and the TCRdb table lists in-frame clones only, not all of them. The table has roughly 70,000 clones, around three quarters seen once. Sequenced material: peripheral blood. These receptors originate from a human donor in a cohort sampled during active COVID-19. Both conserved end residues are part of each CDR3. Each record gives: V gene, J gene, D gene, CDR3 protein. The D gene is left open where the match is weak.

v_gene: TRBV12-2
j_gene: TRBJ1-1
d_gene: NA
CDR3aa: CASHGTGSGNALSKWWNTEAFF

v_gene: TRBV5-1
j_gene: TRBJ2-1
d_gene: TRBD2
CDR3aa: CASSPGTSSYNEQFF

v_gene: TRBV6-5
j_gene: TRBJ1-2
d_gene: TRBD1
CDR3aa: CASIGQGAGGYTF

v_gene: TRBV28
j_gene: TRBJ1-1
d_gene: TRBD1
CDR3aa: CASSLPGTAKSSTEAFF

v_gene: TRBV7-3
j_gene: TRBJ2-1
d_gene: TRBD2
CDR3aa: CASSLAGQANEQFF

v_gene: TRBV3-1/TRBV3-2
j_gene: TRBJ2-7
d_gene: TRBD2
CDR3aa: CASSQKASGALRSYEQYF

v_gene: TRBV24-1
j_gene: TRBJ2-3
d_gene: TRBD2
CDR3aa: CATSDFTSGSTDTQYF

v_gene: TRBV30
j_gene: TRBJ2-7
d_gene: TRBD2
CDR3aa: CAWTRLAGAYEQYF

v_gene: TRBV7-9
j_gene: TRBJ2-3
d_gene: TRBD2
CDR3aa: CASSPTSGTDTQYF

v_gene: TRBV7-9
j_gene: TRBJ2-2
d_gene: NA
CDR3aa: CASSVTGELFF

v_gene: TRBV12-3/TRBV12-4
j_gene: TRBJ1-2
d_gene: NA
CDR3aa: CASSDDSNYGYTF

v_gene: TRBV6-1
j_gene: TRBJ2-3
d_gene: TRBD2
CDR3aa: CASSEVASGSKDTQYF

v_gene: TRBV19
j_gene: TRBJ1-5
d_gene: NA
CDR3aa: CASSQTAGNQPQHF

v_gene: TRBV28
j_gene: TRBJ1-5
d_gene: NA
CDR3aa: CASSLARRYQPQHF

v_gene: TRBV7-2
j_gene: TRBJ1-1
d_gene: NA
CDR3aa: CASSLAERRTAEAFF

v_gene: TRBV19
j_gene: TRBJ2-4
d_gene: TRBD2
CDR3aa: CATKAGDAQYF

v_gene: TRBV7-2
j_gene: TRBJ2-7
d_gene: TRBD2
CDR3aa: CASSLELAGVEQYF

v_gene: TRBV27
j_gene: TRBJ2-3
d_gene: NA
CDR3aa: CASSPTRPGDTQYF

v_gene: TRBV6-5
j_gene: TRBJ1-5
d_gene: TRBD1
CDR3aa: CASSSGASRGPPQHF

v_gene: TRBV30
j_gene: TRBJ1-1
d_gene: TRBD1
CDR3aa: CALDRGNTEAFF

v_gene: TRBV7-9
j_gene: TRBJ1-1
d_gene: TRBD1
CDR3aa: CASSLSTGVGAEAFF

v_gene: TRBV4-1
j_gene: TRBJ2-7
d_gene: NA
CDR3aa: CASSQDRGYEQYF